The entry that follows covers one T cell receptor beta chain sequence. The record originates from a study of T cells in localized non-small cell lung cancer. The protocol was immunoSEQ multiplex PCR, while the TCRdb copy is restricted to in-frame clones and leaves out a portion. The sample holds tens of thousands of clones, under 90% seen once. The CDR3 has 15 residues. CDR1 and CDR2 from the germline V gene are KGHSH and LQKENI. V was clipped by 0 bases and J by 0 bases, with 7 bases between them. Sequenced here: peripheral blood, sampled before any cancer treatment. The V and J genes are TRBV18 and TRBJ2-3; D uncertain. The receptor comes from a male donor at least 60 years old with stage III lung adenocarcinoma. The CDR3 region is CASSPPTRSTDTQYF. In DNA, the CDR3 is TGTGCCAGCTCACCACCGACCCGGAGCACAGATACGCAGTATTTT.